The 12 T cell receptor beta chains reported below all come from one sample, sequenced in a study of blood T cell repertoires in COVID-19. Method: immunoSEQ multiplex PCR; TCRdb's copy keeps in-frame clones and lacks some. The sample records 150,000 to 200,000 clones, roughly 89% being singletons. Sequencing was performed on peripheral blood. These receptors came from a man in his forties with acute or convalescent COVID-19.

This sequence joins TRBV21-1 and TRBJ1-6; TRBD1 reflects the table's D call only, with no check against the DNA. TRBV21-1 is designated a pseudogene. The CDR3 consists of 16 residues. The CDR3 reads CASSSLRQGARSPLHF. CDR3 bases: TGTGCCAGCAGCAGCCTTAGACAGGGGGCAAGATCACCCCTCCACTTT.

V usage is TRBV2 and J usage is TRBJ2-7; D is perhaps TRBD1 (5 bases). This CDR3 comprises 11 residues. Germline lookup yields CDR1 SNHLY and CDR2 FYNNEI. Trimming took 4 bases from V and 5 from J, leaving 6 bases between them. In DNA form, the CDR3 reads TGTGCCAGCAGTGCCAGGGACGAGCAGTACTTC. It translates to CASSARDEQYF.

The V gene is TRBV5-6, the J gene TRBJ1-5, with D uncertain. Trimming took off 1 base at V and 5 bases at J, with 7 bases between the two ends. Germline values: CDR1 SGHDT, CDR2 YYEEEE. The CDR3 contains 13 residues. CDR3 region: CASSLSSDQPQHF. The CDR3 coding sequence is TGTGCCAGCAGCTTGTCGAGCGATCAGCCCCAGCATTTT.

The V call is TRBV27, the J call TRBJ1-5, with a possible D match to TRBD1 (5 bases). This CDR3 region has 14 residues. The ends were cut back, 3 bases at V and 5 bases at J, with 11 bases in the middle. Germline V gives CDR1 MNHEY, CDR2 SMNVEV (reference sequence). This CDR3 reads CASSFGREDQPQHF. The CDR3, as DNA: TGTGCCAGCAGTTTCGGCAGGGAGGATCAGCCCCAGCATTTT.

The chain uses TRBV20-1 and TRBJ2-7; a weak D match, TRBD1 (6 bases). V lost 8 bases and J 7 bases, leaving 15 bases between the germline ends. This CDR3 comprises 11 residues. Germline CDR1 reads DFQATT; CDR2 reads SNEGSKA (reference sequence). The CDR3 DNA sequence: TGCAGTCCCTGGATCAGGGGAGAGCAGTACTTC. It translates to CSPWIRGEQYF.

The chain joins TRBV7-9 to TRBJ2-7; D is possibly TRBD1 (6 bases). V was pared by 5 bases and J by 2 bases, with 16 bases between. Germline V gene lookup returns CDR1 SEHNR and CDR2 FQNEAQ (reference sequence). The CDR3 consists of 15 residues. In DNA form, the CDR3 reads TGTGCCAGCAGCACGACAGGCCCGGGGACCTACGAGCAGTACTTC. It codes for CASSTTGPGTYEQYF.

On this clone: Other nucleotide sequences from this sample produce the same CDR3. V is TRBV30 and J is TRBJ2-7, with D perhaps TRBD1 (6 bases). Germline V CDR1 and CDR2: GTSNPN, SVGIG (reference sequence). This CDR3 has 11 residues. The V end lost 0 bases, the J end lost 8 bases, and 8 bases lay between the germline ends. In DNA form, the CDR3 reads TGTGCCTGGAGTGTAGGGGGAAAGCAGTACTTC. It encodes CAWSVGGKQYF.

The genes are TRBV30 and TRBJ2-3; possibly TRBD1 for D (6 bases). Germline V lookup: CDR1 GTSNPN, CDR2 SVGIG (reference sequence). V lost 3 bases to trimming and J lost 0 bases, with 10 bases between them. The CDR3 loop spans 14 amino acids. CDR3 in DNA: TGTGCCTGGAGCGCCGGGACAAGCACAGATACGCAGTATTTT. Its protein is CAWSAGTSTDTQYF.

The chain uses TRBV30 and TRBJ2-7, with a weak D call TRBD1 (5 bases). The CDR3 runs 12 residues. V gave up 0 bases and J gave up 2 bases, with 5 bases separating them. Germline V lookup: CDR1 GTSNPN, CDR2 SVGIG (reference sequence). The CDR3 bases are TGTGCCTGGAGTGTCAGGGCCTACGAGCAGTACTTC. This codes for CAWSVRAYEQYF.

This CDR3 is CASSQDVGAGNTIYF. In nucleotides, the CDR3 is TGTGCCAGCAGCCAAGACGTCGGAGCTGGAAACACCATATATTTT. The J gene is TRBJ1-3, the V gene TRBV3-1 (or the pseudogene TRBV3-2); D uncertain. Germline assignment: CDR1 LGHDT and CDR2 YNNKEL (reference sequence). This CDR3 is 15 amino acids long. Trimming left V 0 bases short and J 2 bases short, with 8 bases between.

The genes are TRBV7-9 and TRBJ1-4; a possible D gene is TRBD1 (5 bases). The V and J ends lost 5 bases and 3 bases respectively, with 13 bases between them. Germline CDR1 is SEHNR and CDR2 is FQNEAQ (reference sequence). This CDR3 region has 15 residues. CDR3 nucleotide sequence: TGTGCCAGCAGCCCCCTGCGGGGGGCTAATGAAAAACTGTTTTTT. Encoded protein: CASSPLRGANEKLFF.

The rearrangement uses TRBV30 and TRBJ1-6; possibly TRBD1 for D (5 bases). CDR3 length equals 15 residues. Germline loops: CDR1 GTSNPN, CDR2 SVGIG (reference sequence). With 4 bases removed from V and 7 bases from J, the gap between germline ends came to 17 bases. CDR3 sequence reads: CAWKYRTGENSPLHF. DNA of the CDR3: TGTGCCTGGAAATATCGAACAGGTGAAAATTCACCCCTCCACTTT.